The 17 T cell receptor beta chains below were found in one sample sequenced in a study of early T cells in non-severe SARS-CoV-2 infection. Each CDR3 protein gets one entry after TCRdb re-called the 5' RACE reads with MiXCR. The profile shows about 64,000 distinct CDR3 sequences, around 13% of them singletons. Sequencing was done on a sample of whole blood. These receptor sequences come from an adult who was a healthcare worker with PCR-confirmed SARS-CoV-2 infection or an uninfected control (not recorded which).

The chain is built from TRBV6-6 and TRBJ2-3, with no clear D. V lost 6 bases and J lost 1, with 2 bases in between. Germline assignment: CDR1 MNHNY and CDR2 SVGAGI (reference sequence). CDR3 length equals 11 residues. In nucleotides, the CDR3 is TGTGCCAGCAGACGCACAGATACGCAGTATTTT. Protein: CASRRTDTQYF.

This clonotype was counted ten times or more. This rearrangement joins TRBV19 to TRBJ1-4; maybe TRBD1 (5 bases). The CDR3 spans 13 residues. Deletions cut 5 bases from V and 5 bases from J, with 9 bases between. Germline V lookup: CDR1 LNHDA, CDR2 SQIVND (reference sequence). The CDR3 nucleotides read TGTGCCAGTAGTGTGACAGAAAATGAAAAACTGTTTTTT. Translated: CASSVTENEKLFF.

In this sample, this clonotype turned up a few times. The chain carries TRBV9 and TRBJ1-1, with 10 bases matching TRBD1. Germline CDR1 SGDLS, CDR2 YYNGEE. The CDR3 consists of 15 residues. The junction had 8 bases not matched to a gene; V was cut back by 6 bases and J by 3 bases. CDR3 coding DNA: TGTGCCAGCACAACCGGGACAGGGGTCGACACTGAAGCTTTCTTT. Translated, it gives CASTTGTGVDTEAFF.

This clonotype was found many times. The rearrangement uses TRBV5-1 and TRBJ1-3; D gene unclear. Trimming took 5 bases from V and 0 from J, leaving 9 bases between them. This CDR3 has 14 amino acids. Per germline, CDR1 SGHRS and CDR2 YFSETQ. CDR3 sequence (DNA): TGCGCCAGCAGTGGAGCAAGCTCTGGAAACACCATATATTTT. Its protein product is CASSGASSGNTIYF.

This clonotype was observed a few times. V usage is TRBV10-3 and J usage is TRBJ2-1, with 11 bases identical to TRBD1. CDR1 and CDR2 (germline): ENHRY, SYGVKD. CDR3 length: 16 amino acids. The trim removed 3 bases at V and 7 bases at J, leaving 8 bases unmatched. Here the CDR3 reads CAISDLGQGVWNEQFF. CDR3 coding DNA: TGTGCCATCAGTGACCTGGGACAGGGGGTCTGGAATGAGCAGTTCTTC.

A few counts support this clonotype. The rearrangement links TRBV5-1 to TRBJ2-1; D might be TRBD1 (5 bases). The germline V gene encodes CDR1 SGHRS and CDR2 YFSETQ. CDR3 length equals 14 residues. V was pared by 4 bases and J by 6 bases, with 14 bases between. The CDR3 DNA reads TGCGCCAGCAGCCAATCGACAGCCAGCAATGAGCAGTTCTTC. Its translation is CASSQSTASNEQFF.

The chain recombines TRBV7-9 with TRBJ2-1; D is undetermined. This CDR3 spans 15 amino acids. The V and J ends lost 8 bases and 0 bases respectively, with 14 bases between them. The germline V gene has CDR1 SEHNR and CDR2 FQNEAQ (reference sequence). The CDR3 is CASLGTGLSYNEQFF. The CDR3, as DNA: TGTGCCAGCTTGGGTACGGGCCTCTCCTACAATGAGCAGTTCTTC. The full variable domain, rest sourced from reference TRBV7-9 and TRBJ2-1, is DTGVSQNPRHKITKRGQNVTFRCDPISEHNRLYWYRQTLGQGPEFLTYFQNEAQLEKSRLLSDRFSAERPKGSFSTLEIQRTEQGDSAMYLCASLGTGLSYNEQFFGPGTRLTVL.

The chain carries TRBV30 and TRBJ1-2, with D hard to call. V was trimmed by 4 bases and J by 7 bases, leaving 13 bases between them. Germline values: CDR1 GTSNPN, CDR2 SVGIG (reference sequence). The CDR3 length is 12 residues. The CDR3 loop reads CAWTVDEGGYTF. The CDR3 coding sequence is TGTGCCTGGACCGTAGACGAGGGTGGCTACACCTTC.

This clonotype was seen more than once but under ten times. V gene TRBV29-1 combines with J gene TRBJ2-7; TRBD1 agrees at 9 bases. Unmatched junction bases numbered 12, after V lost 7 bases and J lost 5 bases. CDR1 and CDR2 (germline): SQVTM, ANQGSEA. The CDR3 sequence is 14 residues long. CDR3 nucleotide sequence: TGCAGCGCATCACCGGGACAGGGATCCCACGAGCAGTACTTC. This sequence encodes CSASPGQGSHEQYF.

This clonotype came up a few times. The rearrangement links TRBV29-1 to TRBJ2-7; D perhaps matches TRBD1 (6 bases). This CDR3 has 12 residues. The germline gives CDR1 SQVTM, CDR2 ANQGSEA. The V gene lost 7 bases and the J gene lost 1 base, with 11 bases spanning the gap. The CDR3 coding sequence is TGCAGCGCTACACAGGGATCCTACGAGCAGTACTTC. Protein: CSATQGSYEQYF.

This clonotype was observed many times. This sequence joins TRBV29-1 and TRBJ2-7, with 8 bases lining up with TRBD1. CDR1 and CDR2 (germline): SQVTM, ANQGSEA. With 0 bases clipped from V and 6 bases from J, the junction kept 1 base outside the gene matches. This CDR3 region has 12 residues. CDR3 sequence reads: CSVEDGTGEQYF. CDR3 DNA: TGCAGCGTTGAAGATGGGACAGGCGAGCAGTACTTC.

The rearrangement links TRBV4-1 to TRBJ2-7, with a weak D call TRBD2 (5 bases). CDR1 is MGHRA and CDR2 is YSYEKL in the germline V gene. The CDR3 length is 17 residues. V lost 1 base and J lost 6, with 22 bases in between. CDR3 DNA sequence: TGCGCCAGCAGCCAAGCCGGGATTAGGACCGCTGTAAGCGAGCAGTACTTC. This translates into CASSQAGIRTAVSEQYF.

As DNA, the CDR3 is TGTGCCAGCATTTATAGCGGGTATAGCACAGATACGCAGTATTTT. Protein sequence: CASIYSGYSTDTQYF. The V and J genes are TRBV2 and TRBJ2-3; 7 bases align to TRBD2. The V segment lost 7 bases and the J segment 0 bases; nucleotides outside the gene matches: 7. Looked up from germline, CDR1 is SNHLY and CDR2 is FYNNEI. This CDR3 has 15 residues.

This clonotype occurred many times. This chain's CDR3 is CASSLSGGEKTQYF. The DNA of the CDR3 is TGTGCCAGCAGTCTAAGCGGGGGGGAAAAGACCCAGTACTTC. This chain connects TRBV12-3 or TRBV12-4 to TRBJ2-5; 10 bases fit TRBD2. The CDR3 spans 14 residues. V lost 5 bases, J lost 6 bases, and 6 bases stayed unmatched.

The chain carries TRBV5-1 and TRBJ1-1, with TRBD1 matching over 7 bases. V lost 4 bases and J lost 0; bases outside the gene matches: 6. Germline loops: CDR1 SGHRS, CDR2 YFSETQ. This CDR3 contains 15 residues. CDR3 sequence reads: CASSQTGPLNTEAFF. DNA of the CDR3: TGCGCCAGCAGCCAGACAGGGCCTCTGAACACTGAAGCTTTCTTT.

The V call is TRBV4-1, the J call TRBJ2-7; TRBD1 is a possible D gene (6 bases). Trimming took off 0 bases at V and 5 bases at J, with 17 bases between the two ends. CDR1 and CDR2 from the germline V gene are MGHRA and YSYEKL. The CDR3 loop spans 16 amino acids. The CDR3 sequence: CASSQEGALASHEQYF. CDR3 nucleotides: TGCGCCAGCAGCCAAGAGGGGGCACTGGCCTCTCACGAGCAGTACTTC.

In its sample, this clonotype was seen a few times. V usage is TRBV20-1 and J usage is TRBJ2-3, with TRBD2 identical over 13 bases. The CDR3 contains 15 residues. The V gene's germline CDR1 is DFQATT and CDR2 SNEGSKA (reference sequence). The junction had 6 bases not matched to a gene; V was cut back by 8 bases and J by 1 base. The DNA of the CDR3 is TGCAGTATTGGGACTAGCGGGGCGGGCACAGATACGCAGTATTTT. Protein product: CSIGTSGAGTDTQYF.